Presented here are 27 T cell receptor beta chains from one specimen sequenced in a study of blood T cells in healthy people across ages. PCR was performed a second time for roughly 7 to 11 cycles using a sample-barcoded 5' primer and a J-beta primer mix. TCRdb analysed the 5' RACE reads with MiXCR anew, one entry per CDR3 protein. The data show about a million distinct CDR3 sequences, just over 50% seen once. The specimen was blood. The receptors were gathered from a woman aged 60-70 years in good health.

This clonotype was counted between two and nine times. Written as DNA, the CDR3 is TGCAGCGGAACCCGACAGTTAAACACTGAAGCTTTCTTT. This gives the protein CSGTRQLNTEAFF. This rearrangement joins TRBV29-1 to TRBJ1-1, with D perhaps matching TRBD1 (5 bases). CDR3 length equals 13 residues. V was cut by 7 bases and J by 2 bases, with 14 bases left in between. Germline loops: CDR1 SQVTM, CDR2 ANQGSEA.

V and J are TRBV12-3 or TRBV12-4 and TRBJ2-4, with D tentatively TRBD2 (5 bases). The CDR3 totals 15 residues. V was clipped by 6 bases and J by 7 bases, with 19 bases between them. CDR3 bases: TGTGCCAGCAGCTCTGTGGAGCTAGCTCGGAACATTCAGTACTTC. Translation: CASSSVELARNIQYF.

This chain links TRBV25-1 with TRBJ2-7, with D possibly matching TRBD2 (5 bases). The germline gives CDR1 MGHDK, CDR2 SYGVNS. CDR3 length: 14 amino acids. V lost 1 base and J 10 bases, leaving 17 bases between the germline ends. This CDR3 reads CASSESIEGYPQYF. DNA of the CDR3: TGTGCCAGCAGTGAATCTATCGAGGGCTATCCACAGTACTTC.

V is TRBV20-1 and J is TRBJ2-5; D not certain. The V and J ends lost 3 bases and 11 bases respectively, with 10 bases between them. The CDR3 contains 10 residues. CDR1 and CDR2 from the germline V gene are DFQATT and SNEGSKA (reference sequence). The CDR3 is CSASARSQYF. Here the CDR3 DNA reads TGCAGTGCTAGCGCCAGGAGTCAGTACTTC.

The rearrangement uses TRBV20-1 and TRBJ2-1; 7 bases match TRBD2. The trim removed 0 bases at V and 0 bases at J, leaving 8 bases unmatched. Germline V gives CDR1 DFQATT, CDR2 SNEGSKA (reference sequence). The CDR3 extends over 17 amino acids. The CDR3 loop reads CSARDGAGAGSYNEQFF. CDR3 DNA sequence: TGCAGTGCTAGAGATGGGGCGGGAGCCGGCTCCTACAATGAGCAGTTCTTC.

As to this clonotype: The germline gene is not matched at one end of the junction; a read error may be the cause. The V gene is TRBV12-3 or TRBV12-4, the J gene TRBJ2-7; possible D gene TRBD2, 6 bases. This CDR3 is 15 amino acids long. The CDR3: CTSSRRGDILYEQYF. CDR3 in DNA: TGTACCAGCAGTCGGCGCGGGGATATCCTCTACGAGCAGTACTTC.

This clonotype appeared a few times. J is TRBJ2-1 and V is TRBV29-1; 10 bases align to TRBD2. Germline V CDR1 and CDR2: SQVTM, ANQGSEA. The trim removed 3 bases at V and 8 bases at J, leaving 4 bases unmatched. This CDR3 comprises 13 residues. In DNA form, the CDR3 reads TGCAGCGTTGACTCTAGCGGGAGTGATGAGCAGTTCTTC. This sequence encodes CSVDSSGSDEQFF.

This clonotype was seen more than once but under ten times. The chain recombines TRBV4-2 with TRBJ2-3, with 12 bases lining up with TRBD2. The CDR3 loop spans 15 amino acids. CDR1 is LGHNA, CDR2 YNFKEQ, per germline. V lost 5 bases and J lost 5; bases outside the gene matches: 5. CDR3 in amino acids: CASSETSGSVDTQYF. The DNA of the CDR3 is TGTGCCAGCAGCGAGACTAGCGGGAGCGTAGATACGCAGTATTTT.

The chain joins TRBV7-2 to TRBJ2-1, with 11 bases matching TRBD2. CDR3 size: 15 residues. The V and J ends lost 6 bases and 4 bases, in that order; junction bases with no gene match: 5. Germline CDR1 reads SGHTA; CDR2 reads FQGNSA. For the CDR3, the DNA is TGTGCCAGCAGTCTAGCGGGGGGCCATTACAATGAGCAGTTCTTC. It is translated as CASSLAGGHYNEQFF.

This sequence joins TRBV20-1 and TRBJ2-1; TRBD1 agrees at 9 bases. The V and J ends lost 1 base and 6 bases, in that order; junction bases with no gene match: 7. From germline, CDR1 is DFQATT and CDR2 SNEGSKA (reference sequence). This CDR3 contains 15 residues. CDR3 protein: CSARVTGGAVNEQFF. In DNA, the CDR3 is TGCAGTGCTAGAGTTACAGGGGGCGCGGTCAATGAGCAGTTCTTC.

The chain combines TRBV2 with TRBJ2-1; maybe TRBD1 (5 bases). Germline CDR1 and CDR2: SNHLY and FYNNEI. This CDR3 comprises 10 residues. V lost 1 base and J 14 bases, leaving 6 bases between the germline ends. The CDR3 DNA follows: TGTGCCAGCAGTGAAGTAGGGGAGTTCTTC. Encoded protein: CASSEVGEFF.

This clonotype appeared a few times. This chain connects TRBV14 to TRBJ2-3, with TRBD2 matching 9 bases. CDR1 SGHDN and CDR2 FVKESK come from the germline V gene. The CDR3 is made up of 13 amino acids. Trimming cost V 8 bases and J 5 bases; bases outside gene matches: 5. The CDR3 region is CASRRAGGDTQYF. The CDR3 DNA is TGTGCCAGCCGACGAGCGGGAGGAGATACGCAGTATTTT.

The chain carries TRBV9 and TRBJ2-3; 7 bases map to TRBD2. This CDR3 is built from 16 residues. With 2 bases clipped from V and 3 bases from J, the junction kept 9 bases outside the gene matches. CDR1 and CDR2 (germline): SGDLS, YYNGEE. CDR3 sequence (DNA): TGTGCCAGCAGCGTCATAGGCGGGAGTGGTACAGATACGCAGTATTTT. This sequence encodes CASSVIGGSGTDTQYF.

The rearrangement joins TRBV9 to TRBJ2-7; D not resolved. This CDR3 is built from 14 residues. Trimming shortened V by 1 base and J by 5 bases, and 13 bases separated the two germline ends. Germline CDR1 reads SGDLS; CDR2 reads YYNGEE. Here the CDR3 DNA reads TGTGCCAGCAGCGTAACCTCAACTACGCACGAGCAGTACTTC. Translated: CASSVTSTTHEQYF.

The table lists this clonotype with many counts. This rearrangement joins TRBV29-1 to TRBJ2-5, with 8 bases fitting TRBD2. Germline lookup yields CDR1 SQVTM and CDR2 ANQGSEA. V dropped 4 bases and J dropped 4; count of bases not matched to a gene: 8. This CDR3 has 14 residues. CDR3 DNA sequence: TGCAGCGTTGTTGGCGGGGGGTCCTTAGAGACCCAGTACTTC. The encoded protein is CSVVGGGSLETQYF.

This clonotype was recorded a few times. CDR3 nucleotides: TGTGCCAGCAGCTTAACACACAGGGGGACCCCCTACAATGAGCAGTTCTTC. It translates to CASSLTHRGTPYNEQFF. The J gene is TRBJ2-1, the V gene TRBV7-2, with 8 bases that match TRBD1. This CDR3 has 17 residues. V gave up 2 bases and J gave up 2 bases; unmatched junction bases: 8. CDR1 is SGHTA and CDR2 is FQGNSA in the germline V gene.

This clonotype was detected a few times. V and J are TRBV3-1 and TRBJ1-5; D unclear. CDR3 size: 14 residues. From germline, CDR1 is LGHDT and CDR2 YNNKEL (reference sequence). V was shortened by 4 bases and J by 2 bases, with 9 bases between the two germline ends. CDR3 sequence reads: CASSPRPGNQPQHF. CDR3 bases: TGTGCCAGCAGCCCGAGGCCCGGCAATCAGCCCCAGCATTTT.

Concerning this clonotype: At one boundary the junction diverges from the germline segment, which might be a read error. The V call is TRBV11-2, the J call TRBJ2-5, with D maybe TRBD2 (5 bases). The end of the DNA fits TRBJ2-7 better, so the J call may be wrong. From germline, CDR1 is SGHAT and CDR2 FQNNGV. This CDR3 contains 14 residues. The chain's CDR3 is CASSVDPGNYEQYF. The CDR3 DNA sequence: TGTGCCAGCAGCGTAGATCCGGGGAACTACGAGCAGTACTTC.

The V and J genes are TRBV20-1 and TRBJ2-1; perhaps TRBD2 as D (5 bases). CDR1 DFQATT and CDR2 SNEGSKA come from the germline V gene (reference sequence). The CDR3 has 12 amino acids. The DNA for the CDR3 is TGCAGCGAGATCGGACTTTCGAATGAGCAGTTCTTC. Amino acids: CSEIGLSNEQFF.

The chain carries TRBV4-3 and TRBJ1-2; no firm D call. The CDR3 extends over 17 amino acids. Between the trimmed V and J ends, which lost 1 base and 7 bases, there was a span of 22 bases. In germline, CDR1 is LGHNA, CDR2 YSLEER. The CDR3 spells CASSQGARLMGFGGYTF. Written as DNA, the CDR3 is TGCGCCAGCAGCCAAGGAGCACGTCTGATGGGCTTCGGTGGCTACACCTTC.

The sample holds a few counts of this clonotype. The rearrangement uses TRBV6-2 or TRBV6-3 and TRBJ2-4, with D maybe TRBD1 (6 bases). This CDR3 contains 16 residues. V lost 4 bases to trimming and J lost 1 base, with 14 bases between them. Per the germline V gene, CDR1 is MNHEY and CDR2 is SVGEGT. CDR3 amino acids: CASSSYRVGAKNIQYF. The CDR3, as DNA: TGTGCCAGCAGTTCGTACAGGGTTGGTGCCAAAAACATTCAGTACTTC.

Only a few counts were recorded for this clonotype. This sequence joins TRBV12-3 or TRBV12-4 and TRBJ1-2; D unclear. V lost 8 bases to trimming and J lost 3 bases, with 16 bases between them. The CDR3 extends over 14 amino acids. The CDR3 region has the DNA TGTGCCAGCCTTTCATTATCGGTTGACTATGGCTACACCTTC. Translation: CASLSLSVDYGYTF.

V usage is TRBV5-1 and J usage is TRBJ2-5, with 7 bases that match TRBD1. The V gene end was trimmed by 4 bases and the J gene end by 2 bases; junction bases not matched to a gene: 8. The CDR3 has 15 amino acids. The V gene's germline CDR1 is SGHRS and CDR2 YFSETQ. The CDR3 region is CASSPVPGQQETQYF. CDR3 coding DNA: TGCGCCAGCAGCCCCGTGCCGGGACAGCAAGAGACCCAGTACTTC.

The CDR3 DNA reads TGCAGTGCCCCCGGCAAGGGGGGCGACTATGGCTACACCTTC. Its protein is CSAPGKGGDYGYTF. The rearrangement uses TRBV20-1 and TRBJ1-2, with D perhaps TRBD1 (6 bases). The germline V and J ends were trimmed by 6 bases and 3 bases, with 17 bases remaining between them. The CDR3 runs 14 residues. Looked up from germline, CDR1 is DFQATT and CDR2 is SNEGSKA (reference sequence).

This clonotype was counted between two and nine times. The chain's CDR3 is CASSNLAGGGNIQYF. CDR3 nucleotides: TGTGCCAGCAGTAACCTAGCGGGAGGCGGGAACATTCAGTACTTC. The chain carries TRBV6-6 and TRBJ2-4, with 11 bases identical to TRBD2. Per the germline V gene, CDR1 is MNHNY and CDR2 is SVGAGI (reference sequence). V lost 5 bases and J lost 7; bases outside the gene matches: 7. CDR3 length equals 15 residues.

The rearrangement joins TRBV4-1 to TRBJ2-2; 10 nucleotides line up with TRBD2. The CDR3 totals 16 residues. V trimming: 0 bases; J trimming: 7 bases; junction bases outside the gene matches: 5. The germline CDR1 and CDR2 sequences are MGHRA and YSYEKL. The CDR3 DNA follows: TGCGCCAGCAGCCAAGATGGACTAGCGGTTGGCGGGGAGCTGTTTTTT. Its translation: CASSQDGLAVGGELFF.

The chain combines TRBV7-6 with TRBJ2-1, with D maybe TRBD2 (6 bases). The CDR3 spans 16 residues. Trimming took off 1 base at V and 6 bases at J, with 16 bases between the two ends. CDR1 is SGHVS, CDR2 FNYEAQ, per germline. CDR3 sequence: CASSLVTGEISNEQFF. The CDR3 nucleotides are TGTGCCAGCAGCTTAGTAACGGGAGAGATTAGCAATGAGCAGTTCTTC.